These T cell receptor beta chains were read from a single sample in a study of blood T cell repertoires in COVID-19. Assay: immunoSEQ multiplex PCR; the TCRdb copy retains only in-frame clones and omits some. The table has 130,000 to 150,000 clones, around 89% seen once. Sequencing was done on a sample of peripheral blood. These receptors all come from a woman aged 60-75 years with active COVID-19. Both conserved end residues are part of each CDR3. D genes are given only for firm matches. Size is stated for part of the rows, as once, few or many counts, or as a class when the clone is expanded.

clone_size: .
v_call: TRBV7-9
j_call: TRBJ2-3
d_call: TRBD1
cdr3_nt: TGTGCCAGCAGCATACGGACAGGGACGCGGGATACGCAGTATTTT
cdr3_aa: CASSIRTGTRDTQYF

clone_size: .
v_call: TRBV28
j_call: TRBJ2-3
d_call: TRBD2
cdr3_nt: TGTGCCAGCGAAACCGGGACTAGCGGCACAGATACGCAGTATTTT
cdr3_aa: CASETGTSGTDTQYF

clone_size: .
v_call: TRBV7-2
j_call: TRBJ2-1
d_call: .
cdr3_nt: TGTGCCAGCAGCCAACCGGACTGGGGTGATGAGCAGTTCTTC
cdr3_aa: CASSQPDWGDEQFF

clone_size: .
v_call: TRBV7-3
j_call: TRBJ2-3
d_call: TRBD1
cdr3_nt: TGTGCCAGCAGCCCCTCCGGGACAGGGAGAGGAGATACGCAGTATTTT
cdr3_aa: CASSPSGTGRGDTQYF

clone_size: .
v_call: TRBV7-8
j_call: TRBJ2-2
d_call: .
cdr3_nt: TGTGCCAGCAGCTTAGGGGGAGGCGGGGCGGTCGGGGAGCTGTTTTTT
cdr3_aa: CASSLGGGGAVGELFF

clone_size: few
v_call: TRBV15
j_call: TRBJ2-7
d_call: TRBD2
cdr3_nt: TGTGCCACCCGGACTAGCGGGAGGTTCTCCTACGAGCAGTACTTC
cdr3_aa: CATRTSGRFSYEQYF

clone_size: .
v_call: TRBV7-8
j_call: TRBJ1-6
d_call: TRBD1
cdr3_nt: TGTGCCAGCAGCTCCCCGACAGGGGGAGATGGGAATTCACCCCTCCACTTT
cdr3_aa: CASSSPTGGDGNSPLHF

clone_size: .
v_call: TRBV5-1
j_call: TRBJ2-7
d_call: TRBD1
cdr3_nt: TGCGCCAGCAGCAGGGGACAGGAAAGCTCCTACGAGCAGTACTTC
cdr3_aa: CASSRGQESSYEQYF

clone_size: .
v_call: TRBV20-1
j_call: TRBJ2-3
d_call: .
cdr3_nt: TGCAGTGCTAGTACTAGCCGAGATACGCAGTATTTT
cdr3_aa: CSASTSRDTQYF

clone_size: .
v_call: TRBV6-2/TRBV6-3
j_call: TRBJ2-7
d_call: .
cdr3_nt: TGTGCCAGCAGTTATGGGGTAGGAGGCCCCTACGAGCAGTACTTC
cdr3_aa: CASSYGVGGPYEQYF

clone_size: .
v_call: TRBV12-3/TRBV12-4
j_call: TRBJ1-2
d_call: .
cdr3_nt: TGTGCCAGCAGTTGGGGGGCTAACTATGGCTACACCTTC
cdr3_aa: CASSWGANYGYTF

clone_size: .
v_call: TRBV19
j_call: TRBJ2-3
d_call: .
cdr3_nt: TGTGCCAGTAGTAGCGGCCATGGGACAGATACGCAGTATTTT
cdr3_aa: CASSSGHGTDTQYF

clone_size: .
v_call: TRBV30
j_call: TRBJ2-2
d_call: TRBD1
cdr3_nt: TGTGCCTGGAGTAGAGGACAGGGGTCCGGGGAGCTGTTTTTT
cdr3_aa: CAWSRGQGSGELFF

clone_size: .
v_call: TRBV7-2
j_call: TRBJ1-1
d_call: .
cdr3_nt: TGTGCCAGCAGCGGCGGGGTAGGGGTGCGAGCCACTGAAGCTTTCTTT
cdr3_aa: CASSGGVGVRATEAFF

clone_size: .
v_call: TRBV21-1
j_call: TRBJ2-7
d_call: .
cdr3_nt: TGTGCCAGCAGCAAAGAACAGGGGCTATCCTACGAGCAGTACTTC
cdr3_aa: CASSKEQGLSYEQYF

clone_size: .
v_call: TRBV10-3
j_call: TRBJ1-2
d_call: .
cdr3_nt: TGTGCCATCAGTCGTGCGGAGGGTACCTATGGCTACACCTTC
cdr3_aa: CAISRAEGTYGYTF

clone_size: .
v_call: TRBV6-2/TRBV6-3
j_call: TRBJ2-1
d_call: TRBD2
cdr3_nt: TGTGCCAGCAGTCTACTAGCGGGATCCTACAATGAGCAGTTCTTC
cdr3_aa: CASSLLAGSYNEQFF

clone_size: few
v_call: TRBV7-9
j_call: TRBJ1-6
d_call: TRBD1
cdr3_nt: TGTGCCAGCAGCTTCTGTACAGGGGACGACTCCTATAATTCACCCCTCCACTTT
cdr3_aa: CASSFCTGDDSYNSPLHF

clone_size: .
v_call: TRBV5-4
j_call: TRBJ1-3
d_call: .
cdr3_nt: TGTGCCAGCAGCTTGGATATCCGCTCTGGAAACACCATATATTTT
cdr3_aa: CASSLDIRSGNTIYF

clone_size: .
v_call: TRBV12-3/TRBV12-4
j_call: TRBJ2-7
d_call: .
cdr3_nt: TGTGCCAGCAGTTTCGGGACAAAATACGAGCAGTACTTC
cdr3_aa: CASSFGTKYEQYF

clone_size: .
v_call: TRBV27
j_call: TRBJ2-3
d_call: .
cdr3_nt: TGTGCCAGCAGTTTAAACAACCGAGATACGCAGTATTTT
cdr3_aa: CASSLNNRDTQYF

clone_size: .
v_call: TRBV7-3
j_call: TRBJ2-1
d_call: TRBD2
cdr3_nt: TGTGCCAGCAGCTTAAGAACTAGCGGGAGTGATGAGCAGTTCTTC
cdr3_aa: CASSLRTSGSDEQFF

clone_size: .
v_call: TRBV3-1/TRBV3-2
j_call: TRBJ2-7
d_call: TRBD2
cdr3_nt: TGTGCCAGCAGCCCCACCCCCCAACTAGCGGGAGGTGCCTACGAGCAGTACTTC
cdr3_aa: CASSPTPQLAGGAYEQYF

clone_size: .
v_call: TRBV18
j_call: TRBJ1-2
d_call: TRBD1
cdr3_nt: TGTGCCAGCTCACTATACGACAGGGCCTATGGCTACACCTTC
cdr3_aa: CASSLYDRAYGYTF

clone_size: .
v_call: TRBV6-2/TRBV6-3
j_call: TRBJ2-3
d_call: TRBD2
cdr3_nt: TGTGCCAGCAGTTCCAATACTCTTGCGGGAGGCACAGATACGCAGTATTTT
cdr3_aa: CASSSNTLAGGTDTQYF

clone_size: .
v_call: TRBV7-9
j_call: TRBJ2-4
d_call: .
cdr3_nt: TGTGCCAGCAGCTTAGTGACAGCCATTCAGTACTTC
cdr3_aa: CASSLVTAIQYF

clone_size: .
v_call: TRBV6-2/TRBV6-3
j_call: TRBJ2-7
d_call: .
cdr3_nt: TGTGCCAGCAGTTATGAACAGGGAAGGAGCTCCTACGAGCAGTACTTC
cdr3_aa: CASSYEQGRSSYEQYF

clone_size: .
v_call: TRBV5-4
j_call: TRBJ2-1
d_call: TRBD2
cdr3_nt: TGTGCCAGCAGTCAGACTAGCGGAGGCAATGAGCAGTTCTTC
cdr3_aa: CASSQTSGGNEQFF

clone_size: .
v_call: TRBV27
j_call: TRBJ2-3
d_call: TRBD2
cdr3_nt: TGTGCCAGCAATTTACTAGCGGGAGCTACAGATACGCAGTATTTT
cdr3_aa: CASNLLAGATDTQYF

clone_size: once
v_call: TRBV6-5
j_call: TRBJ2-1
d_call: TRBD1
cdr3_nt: TGTGCCAGCATTAGGTACAGGGGCTACAATGAGCAGTTCTTC
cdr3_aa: CASIRYRGYNEQFF

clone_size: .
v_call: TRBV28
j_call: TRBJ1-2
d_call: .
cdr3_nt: TGTGCCAGCAGTCTCGGCGGGGGGGGAGATGGCTACACCTTC
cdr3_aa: CASSLGGGGDGYTF

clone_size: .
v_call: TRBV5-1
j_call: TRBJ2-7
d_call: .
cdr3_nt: TGCGCCAGCAGCGACAGTTCGTATTACGAGCAGTACTTC
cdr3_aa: CASSDSSYYEQYF

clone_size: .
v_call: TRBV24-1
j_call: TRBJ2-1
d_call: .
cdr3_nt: TGTGCCACCAGTGGCCTAGAAAGGTTTGGAGCCTACAATGAGCAGTTCTTC
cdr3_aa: CATSGLERFGAYNEQFF

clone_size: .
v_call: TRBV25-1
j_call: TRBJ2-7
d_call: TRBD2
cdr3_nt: TGTGCCAGCAGTGACCCCAGCGGGACCTACGAGCAGTACTTC
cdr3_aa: CASSDPSGTYEQYF

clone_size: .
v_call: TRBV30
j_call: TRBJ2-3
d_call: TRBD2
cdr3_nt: TGTGCCTGGCGGCTAGCGGGAGGACTTACTACTACGTATACGCAGTATTTT
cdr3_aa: CAWRLAGGLTTTYTQYF

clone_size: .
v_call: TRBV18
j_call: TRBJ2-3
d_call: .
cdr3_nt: TGTGCCAGCTCACCATTAAGCGGAGAGACGCAGTATTTT
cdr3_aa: CASSPLSGETQYF

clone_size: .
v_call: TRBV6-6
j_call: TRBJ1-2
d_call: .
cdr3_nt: TGTGCCAGCAGTTACTCGGGGCAGGGGACCTATGGCTACACCTTC
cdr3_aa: CASSYSGQGTYGYTF

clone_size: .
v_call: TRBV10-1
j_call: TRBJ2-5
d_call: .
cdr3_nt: TGCGCCAGCAGAGATTTTGACATATCCCGCCGGGAGACCCAGTACTTC
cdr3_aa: CASRDFDISRRETQYF

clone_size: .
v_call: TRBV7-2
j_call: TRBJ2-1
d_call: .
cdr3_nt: TGTGCCAGCAGCGCGGGACTTCAAAAGCAGTTCTTC
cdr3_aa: CASSAGLQKQFF

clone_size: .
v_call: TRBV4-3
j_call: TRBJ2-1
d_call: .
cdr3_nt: TGCGCCAGCAGCCACTTTAAGGGAGTCAATGAGCAGTTCTTC
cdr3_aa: CASSHFKGVNEQFF

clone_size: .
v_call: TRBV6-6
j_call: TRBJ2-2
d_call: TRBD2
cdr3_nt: TGTGCCAGCAGCCAGACTAGCGGGAGATTGGAGCTGTTTTTT
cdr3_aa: CASSQTSGRLELFF

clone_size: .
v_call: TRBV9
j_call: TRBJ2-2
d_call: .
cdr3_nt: TGTGCCAGCAGCGCTTTTGGGGACTTCCGCTTCACCGGGGAGCTGTTTTTT
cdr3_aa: CASSAFGDFRFTGELFF

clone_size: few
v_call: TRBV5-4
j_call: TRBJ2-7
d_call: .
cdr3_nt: TGTGCCAGCAGCTTAGGGTTGGGGCTAGAAACTACGAAGCAGTACTTC
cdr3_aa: CASSLGLGLETTKQYF